Below, one TCR beta chain is given with its context. The antigen remains undetermined. This entry comes from a study of spatial heterogeneity in lung cancer. Study-level information: More than eight raw reads, on average, carried each unique TCR and UMI combination. Study outcomes and limitations: Expanded tumor TCRs that were ubiquitous appeared in blood more at resection than follow-up.

Every individual TCR cDNA molecule carried its own unique molecular identifier, which allowed correction of PCR and sequencing errors. A single record per CDR3 protein comes from TCRdb applying MiXCR to the 5' RACE reads. The sample includes 2,600 or so distinct CDR3 sequences, about 13% of them seen just once. CDR3 length equals 16 residues. Germline trimming cut 5 bases from V and 6 bases from J; bases unmatched to any gene: 12. The germline V gene encodes CDR1 LNHDA and CDR2 SQIVND (reference sequence). This sample's time point: sample taken at primary tumor resection. Whole RNA from tumor, nontumor lung or frozen PBMC was sequenced unsorted. Donation came from around 72 patients with untreated early-stage non-small cell lung cancer.

The chain combines TRBV19 with TRBJ2-3, with 9 bases that match TRBD2. The sample consisted of PBMCs, taken at surgery. This clonotype was obtained from a male donor with early-stage non-small cell lung cancer. As DNA, the CDR3 is TGTGCCAGTAGTCCCCTAGCGGGGCTTAAAGGGGATACGCAGTATTTT. Protein sequence: CASSPLAGLKGDTQYF.